The clone carrying this TCR beta chain has only a few counts. The antigen is undetermined. The data were obtained in a study of cytomegalovirus exposure and HLA in healthy donors. Overall study context: A preliminary data release comprised 70 million to 95 million unique TCRs obtained from HLA-typed donors. Overall study findings and caveats: Associated with HLA alleles at 0.05 false discovery rate in a later analysis were some 18,000 TCR beta sequences. Clonal expansion, a later analysis showed, was greater in HLA-associated TCR beta chains than in equally common others. Rare TCR sequences dominated, though some public TCRs recurred in many donors.

PCR primers comprised 60 Vbeta and 13 Jbeta primers. This table comes from immunoSEQ multiplex PCR, and its TCRdb copy is limited to in-frame clones, with some not included. The profile covers under 200,000 clones, with 12% appearing a single time and 7.8% taken by the ten largest. The CDR3 spans 13 residues. After removal of 7 bases from V and 3 bases from J, the junction contained 4 bases not matched to a gene. Germline CDR1 LNHDA, CDR2 SQIVND (reference sequence). The receptor comes from a man aged 45-60 years in good health and CMV-seropositive. The sample was PBMCs. V gene TRBV19 combines with J gene TRBJ2-5; 8 bases are shared with TRBD2. Written as DNA, the CDR3 is TGTGCCAGTAAAGAGCGGGGGAAAGAGACCCAGTACTTC. Amino acids: CASKERGKETQYF.